A single sample is the source of the 12 T cell receptor beta chains below, sequenced in a study of beta chain features in type 1 diabetes (dated 2018 in TCRdb). Antigen specificity for these receptors is unknown. The protocol used for the library was the immunoSEQ multiplex PCR assay. The entire amount of isolated RNA was reverse transcribed using the High Capacity cDNA Reverse Transcription Kit, so the sequenced TCRB transcripts were expressed ones. Here the immuneACCESS table is served through TCRdb, limited to in-frame sequences with V and J called. Missing clones are a known gap in these copies; in checked studies unresolved V genes cover under half, and the rest lacks a known reason. The sample table records some 350,000 clones; 9.6% of these occur just once. Of the sample, about 0.6% falls within the top ten clones. Study-level results and caveats: Type 1 diabetes patients showed a moderate but significant shortening of TCRB CDR3 length in all four CD4+ subsets.

Sequenced input: central memory CD4+ T cells from blood. These receptors came from a man in his thirties or forties with type 1 diabetes.

This clone was counted a few times. In DNA form, the CDR3 reads TGTGCCAGCTCACCGACAGGACCCCAGCCCCAGCATTTT. Protein product: CASSPTGPQPQHF. This sequence joins TRBV18 and TRBJ1-5; TRBD1 might be the D (6 bases). Between the trimmed V and J ends, which lost 3 bases and 7 bases, there was a span of 10 bases. CDR1 is KGHSH, CDR2 LQKENI, per germline. The CDR3 length is 13 residues.

This chain links TRBV10-3 with TRBJ1-2; the match to TRBD1 covers 9 bases. V shed 1 base, J shed 5 bases, and the junction held 8 bases outside the gene matches. The CDR3 sequence is 16 residues long. CDR1 and CDR2 (germline): ENHRY, SYGVKD. CDR3 sequence reads: CAISEFQQGARYGYTF. CDR3 in DNA: TGTGCCATCAGTGAGTTTCAACAGGGGGCAAGGTATGGCTACACCTTC.

This clone was detected many times. The CDR3 DNA follows: TGTGCCAGCAGCACAGACAACTATGGCTACACCTTC. It is translated as CASSTDNYGYTF. The chain combines TRBV5-5 with TRBJ1-2; no firm D call. Trimming stripped 4 bases from V and 2 bases from J, with 6 bases between. The germline gives CDR1 SGHKS, CDR2 YYEKEE (reference sequence). The CDR3 has 12 amino acids.

The rearrangement joins TRBV7-2 to TRBJ2-1, with 10 bases fitting TRBD2. Germline V gene data show CDR1 as SGHTA and CDR2 as FQGNSA. The CDR3 loop spans 17 amino acids. V gave up 1 base and J gave up 2 bases; unmatched junction bases: 5. CDR3 in amino acids: CASSLVASGSPYNEQFF. CDR3 nucleotides: TGTGCCAGCAGCTTAGTGGCTAGCGGGAGCCCCTACAATGAGCAGTTCTTC.

This clone turned up a few times. This chain joins TRBV4-3 and TRBJ2-1; 11 bases line up with TRBD2. This CDR3 has 17 amino acids. Germline lookup yields CDR1 LGHNA and CDR2 YSLEER. V lost 2 bases to trimming and J lost 7 bases; unmatched junction nucleotides: 10. CDR3 residues: CASSQSYTSGRYNEQFF. The CDR3 DNA sequence: TGCGCCAGCAGCCAATCTTACACTAGCGGGAGATATAATGAGCAGTTCTTC.

The chain has TRBV28 and TRBJ1-1; D call uncertain. This CDR3 contains 15 residues. Trimming took 8 bases from V and 6 from J, leaving 22 bases between them. Germline assignment: CDR1 MDHEN and CDR2 SYDVKM. The CDR3 bases are TGTGCCAGCCAAGATAACGGGGTTAGAGCCGCTGAAGCTTTCTTT. It translates to CASQDNGVRAAEAFF. Based on the CDR3 plus reference TRBV28 and TRBJ1-1, the full variable domain is DVKVTQSSRYLVKRTGEKVFLECVQDMDHENMFWYRQDPGLGLRLIYFSYDVKMKEKGDIPEGYSVSREKKERFSLILESASTNQTSMYLCASQDNGVRAAEAFFGQGTRLTVV.

There are a few counts of this clone. J is TRBJ1-5 and V is TRBV4-2, with 8 bases matching TRBD1. CDR1 is LGHNA, CDR2 YNFKEQ, per germline. The CDR3 totals 14 residues. Trimming removed 4 bases from V and 7 bases from J; junction bases left unmatched: 6. CDR3 sequence: CASSPSQGDQPQHF. The CDR3 region has the DNA TGTGCCAGCAGCCCCTCACAGGGGGACCAGCCCCAGCATTTT.

There are many counts of this clone. The chain employs TRBV4-3 and TRBJ1-2; no clear D. Germline CDR1 is LGHNA and CDR2 is YSLEER. This CDR3 spans 16 amino acids. V was shortened by 0 bases and J by 4 bases, with 15 bases between the two germline ends. CDR3 bases: TGCGCCAGCAGCCAAGATATTCGGCAGGCCGTCTATGGCTACACCTTC. It specifies CASSQDIRQAVYGYTF.

The chain recombines TRBV6-4 with TRBJ2-1, with 10 bases aligning to TRBD1. Germline V gene lookup returns CDR1 MRHNA and CDR2 SNTAGT. This CDR3 is 13 amino acids long. V shed 6 bases and J 10 bases; nucleotides not matched to a gene: 6. CDR3 protein: CASRPGQGREQFF. CDR3 sequence (DNA): TGTGCCAGCAGACCGGGACAGGGGAGAGAGCAGTTCTTC.

This chain joins TRBV7-2 and TRBJ2-6; D possibly corresponds to TRBD1 (6 bases). The V gene lost 8 bases and the J gene lost 0 bases, with 11 bases spanning the gap. CDR3 size: 15 residues. In germline, CDR1 is SGHTA, CDR2 FQGNSA. In nucleotides, the CDR3 is TGTGCCAGCGGGGGCGGACCCTCTGGGGCCAACGTCCTGACTTTC. Its protein product is CASGGGPSGANVLTF.

There are a few counts of this clone. The chain is built from TRBV5-1 and TRBJ2-1, with D tentatively TRBD2 (6 bases). V lost 3 bases and J lost 4, with 11 bases in between. Germline values: CDR1 SGHRS, CDR2 YFSETQ. This CDR3 is 14 amino acids long. CDR3 protein: CASSWTNLYNEQFF. In DNA, the CDR3 is TGCGCCAGCAGCTGGACTAACTTATACAATGAGCAGTTCTTC.

This chain links TRBV27 with TRBJ1-1, with D unclear. Trimming took 5 bases from V and 11 from J, leaving 24 bases between them. CDR1 and CDR2 from the germline V gene are MNHEY and SMNVEV (reference sequence). There are 15 residues in the CDR3. The DNA for the CDR3 is TGTGCCAGCAGTCCTAAACCGACGGGTACATATCGGGCTTTCTTT. Encoded protein: CASSPKPTGTYRAFF.